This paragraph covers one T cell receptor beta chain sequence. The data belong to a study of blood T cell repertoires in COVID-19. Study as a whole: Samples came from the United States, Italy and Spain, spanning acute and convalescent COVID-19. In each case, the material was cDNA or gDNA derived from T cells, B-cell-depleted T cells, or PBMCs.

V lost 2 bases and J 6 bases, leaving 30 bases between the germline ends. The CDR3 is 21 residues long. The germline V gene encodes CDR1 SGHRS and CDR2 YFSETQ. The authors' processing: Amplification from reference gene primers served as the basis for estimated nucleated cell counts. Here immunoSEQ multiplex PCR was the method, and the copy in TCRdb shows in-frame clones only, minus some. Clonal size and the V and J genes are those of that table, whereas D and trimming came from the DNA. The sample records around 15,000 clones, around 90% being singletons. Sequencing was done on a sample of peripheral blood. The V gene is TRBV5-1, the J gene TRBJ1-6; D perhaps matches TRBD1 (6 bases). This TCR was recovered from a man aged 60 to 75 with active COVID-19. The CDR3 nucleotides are TGCGCCAGCAGCTTTTTGTCACAGGGTCTGACCACCTATGGGGTTAATTCACCCCTCCACTTT. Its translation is CASSFLSQGLTTYGVNSPLHF.